Below, 3 T cell receptor beta chains from the same sample are listed, as sequenced in a study of blood T cell repertoires in COVID-19. Produced via immunoSEQ multiplex PCR; TCRdb's table is partial and in-frame only. The data hold about 210,000 clones, with roughly nine tenths observed a single time. Sample: peripheral blood. These receptors were collected from a woman in her seventies with acute or convalescent COVID-19.

The V call is TRBV5-6, the J call TRBJ2-2; TRBD1 might be the D (6 bases). In germline, CDR1 is SGHDT, CDR2 YYEEEE. CDR3 length equals 15 residues. Between the trimmed V and J ends, which lost 0 bases and 7 bases, there was a span of 13 bases. CDR3 bases: TGTGCCAGCAGCTTGGTAGCAGGGGCGGTCGGGGAGCTGTTTTTT. Amino acid sequence: CASSLVAGAVGELFF.

V is TRBV3-1 (or the pseudogene TRBV3-2) and J is TRBJ1-2, with 9 bases that match TRBD1. This CDR3 spans 15 amino acids. The V segment lost 4 bases and the J segment 1 base; nucleotides outside the gene matches: 4. CDR1 and CDR2 (germline): LGHDT, YNNKEL (reference sequence). For the CDR3, the DNA is TGTGCCAGCAGCCGGGGGACAGGGAATAACTATGGCTACACCTTC. Its protein product is CASSRGTGNNYGYTF.

V usage is TRBV6-2 or TRBV6-3 and J usage is TRBJ1-6; no firm D call. Trimming stripped 0 bases from V and 6 bases from J, with 12 bases between. This CDR3 comprises 16 residues. Per the germline V gene, CDR1 is MNHEY and CDR2 is SVGEGT. The CDR3 DNA reads TGTGCCAGCAGTTACTCGACTTGGTCAGCTAATTCACCCCTCCACTTT. Encoded protein: CASSYSTWSANSPLHF.